The 31 T cell receptor beta chains below all came from one sample that was sequenced in a study of follicular helper T cells after annual influenza vaccination. Produced via immunoSEQ multiplex PCR; TCRdb's table is partial and in-frame only. The table shows 750 to 850 clones, with around 80% occurring only once. The sample's time point: 2015-2016 season, 7 days after influenza vaccination. Sequenced here: CXCR5+ CD38+ circulating T follicular helper cells from blood, sampled 7 days after influenza vaccination. Sample subset: circulating Tfh, non-naive CD4+CXCR5+PD-1+ (ICOS+CD38+ or ICOS-CD38-). These receptors were obtained from an adult who received the influenza vaccine.

The chain carries TRBV6-1 and TRBJ2-1, with 13 bases matching TRBD2. This CDR3 is built from 14 residues. Germline loops: CDR1 MNHNS, CDR2 SASEGT. V dropped 7 bases and J dropped 9; count of bases not matched to a gene: 6. The CDR3 loop reads CASMELAGGREQFF. CDR3 nucleotides: TGTGCCAGCATGGAACTAGCGGGGGGGCGTGAGCAGTTCTTC.

This chain uses TRBV4-3 with TRBJ1-4; D not resolved. CDR3 length: 17 amino acids. Trimming pared 0 bases from V and 0 bases from J, leaving 11 bases between. The V gene's germline CDR1 is LGHNA and CDR2 YSLEER. CDR3 sequence (DNA): TGCGCCAGCAGCCAAGATTATTTCGGAGCAACTAATGAAAAACTGTTTTTT. Amino acid sequence: CASSQDYFGATNEKLFF.

The chain employs TRBV2 and TRBJ1-3; possible D gene TRBD1, 5 bases. The germline V gene encodes CDR1 SNHLY and CDR2 FYNNEI. Trimming shortened V by 6 bases and J by 0 bases, and 9 bases separated the two germline ends. This CDR3 has 14 amino acids. Written as DNA, the CDR3 is TGTGCCAGCAGGACGGGGCTCTCTGGAAACACCATATATTTT. The encoded protein is CASRTGLSGNTIYF.

The chain recombines TRBV5-1 with TRBJ1-1; a weak D match, TRBD1 (6 bases). CDR1 is SGHRS, CDR2 YFSETQ, per germline. CDR3 length equals 15 residues. V shed 2 bases and J shed 4 bases, with 15 bases lying between them. The CDR3 region is CASSLRAGDGTEAFF. As DNA, the CDR3 is TGCGCCAGCAGCTTAAGGGCAGGGGATGGCACTGAAGCTTTCTTT.

This clone was detected once. The gene calls are TRBV10-3 and TRBJ1-4, with D uncertain. Looked up from germline, CDR1 is ENHRY and CDR2 is SYGVKD. The V end lost 2 bases, the J end lost 2 bases, and 6 bases lay between the germline ends. This CDR3 has 14 residues. CDR3 DNA: TGTGCCATCAGTGAGAGGGCTACTAATGAAAAACTGTTTTTT. Amino acid sequence: CAISERATNEKLFF.

The chain combines TRBV7-2 with TRBJ2-1; 9 bases line up with TRBD2. This CDR3 is built from 17 residues. Germline assignment: CDR1 SGHTA and CDR2 FQGNSA. V shed 4 bases and J 4 bases; nucleotides not matched to a gene: 11. CDR3 sequence reads: CASSSILAGVTYNEQFF. The CDR3 DNA reads TGTGCCAGCAGCTCGATATTAGCGGGGGTTACATACAATGAGCAGTTCTTC.

The chain uses TRBV16 and TRBJ1-3; possible D gene TRBD1, 5 bases. V shed 4 bases and J shed 0 bases, with 13 bases lying between them. Germline CDR1 reads KGHSY; CDR2 reads FQNENV. The CDR3 loop spans 16 amino acids. The CDR3 reads CASSLLRDPSGNTIYF. The CDR3 nucleotides read TGTGCCAGCAGCCTCCTTAGGGACCCCTCTGGAAACACCATATATTTT.

The CDR3 bases are TGTGCCAGCAGTGGAAGCTTGACAGGCAACTATGGCTACACCTTC. The encoded protein is CASSGSLTGNYGYTF. V and J are TRBV25-1 and TRBJ1-2, with D possibly TRBD1 on 6 matching bases. The CDR3 loop spans 15 amino acids. V was cut by 4 bases and J by 2 bases, with 14 bases left in between. Per the germline V gene, CDR1 is MGHDK and CDR2 is SYGVNS.

The table lists this clone with a few counts. The chain employs TRBV27 and TRBJ2-7, with TRBD1 matching over 7 bases. Losses at the gene ends were 5 bases for V and 2 bases for J; bases not matched to a gene: 6. This CDR3 has 14 residues. Germline CDR1 is MNHEY and CDR2 is SMNVEV (reference sequence). The CDR3 sequence: CASSRDRAAYEQYF. For the CDR3, the DNA is TGTGCCAGCAGTCGAGACAGGGCTGCCTACGAGCAGTACTTC.

This clone has only one observation. This chain uses TRBV11-2 with TRBJ2-7; D not resolved. CDR3 length equals 15 residues. V gave up 1 base and J gave up 6 bases, with 16 bases separating them. The germline V gene has CDR1 SGHAT and CDR2 FQNNGV. The CDR3 region has the DNA TGTGCCAGCAGCTTAGGGTCGGCCGGTTTAGTCGAGCAGTACTTC. This sequence encodes CASSLGSAGLVEQYF.

This chain uses TRBV11-2 with TRBJ2-6, with D possibly being TRBD2 (6 bases). V lost 5 bases to trimming and J lost 5 bases, with 25 bases between them. In germline, CDR1 is SGHAT, CDR2 FQNNGV. The CDR3 loop spans 19 amino acids. CDR3 in amino acids: CASSGGVTKQQSRANVLTF. The CDR3, as DNA: TGTGCCAGCAGCGGCGGGGTAACAAAGCAACAAAGTCGGGCCAACGTCCTGACTTTC. Based on the CDR3 plus reference TRBV11-2 and TRBJ2-6, the full variable domain is EAGVAQSPRYKIIEKRQSVAFWCNPISGHATLYWYQQILGQGPKLLIQFQNNGVVDDSQLPKDRFSAERLKGVDSTLKIQPAKLEDSAVYLCASSGGVTKQQSRANVLTFGAGSRLTVL.

The chain joins TRBV7-6 to TRBJ2-3; D is unresolved. The CDR3 consists of 12 residues. V was trimmed by 5 bases and J by 6 bases, leaving 9 bases between them. Germline lookup yields CDR1 SGHVS and CDR2 FNYEAQ. The CDR3 DNA reads as TGTGCCAGCAGCCCCACTGGGGATACGCAGTATTTT. It yields the protein CASSPTGDTQYF.

The rearrangement joins TRBV5-4 to TRBJ1-4; D remains ambiguous. V was pared by 4 bases and J by 4 bases, with 14 bases between. The CDR3 has 15 residues. Germline V lookup: CDR1 SGHNT, CDR2 YYREEE (reference sequence). This CDR3 is CASSTRTEGNEKLFF. The DNA for the CDR3 is TGTGCCAGCAGCACGAGGACGGAGGGTAATGAAAAACTGTTTTTT. Variable domain in full (rest from reference TRBV5-4 and TRBJ1-4): ETGVTQSPTHLIKTRGQQVTLRCSSQSGHNTVSWYQQALGQGPQFIFQYYREEENGRGNFPPRFSGLQFPNYSSELNVNALELDDSALYLCASSTRTEGNEKLFFGSGTQLSVL.

This chain links TRBV11-2 with TRBJ1-1; possibly TRBD1 for D (5 bases). This CDR3 spans 13 amino acids. V was pared by 6 bases and J by 7 bases, with 15 bases between. Germline V gene data show CDR1 as SGHAT and CDR2 as FQNNGV. DNA for the CDR3: TGTGCCAGCAGGCTCGAGCGAGGGGATGAAGCTTTCTTT. Amino acid sequence: CASRLERGDEAFF.

V gene TRBV12-2 combines with J gene TRBJ1-3. TRBV12-2 is given as a pseudogene. The CDR3 length is 14 residues. The CDR3 is CASRSPLGGNTIYF. As DNA, the CDR3 is TGTGCAAGTCGCTCCCCCCTGGGTGGAAACACCATATATTTT.

The gene calls are TRBV30 and TRBJ2-7, with D perhaps TRBD1 or TRBD2 (5 bases each). CDR3 length: 14 residues. CDR1 is GTSNPN, CDR2 SVGIG, per germline (reference sequence). Between the trimmed V and J ends, which lost 2 bases and 3 bases, there was a span of 14 bases. CDR3 DNA sequence: TGTGCCTGGAGTCCCGGGGCAAAAGGCTACGAGCAGTACTTC. Translated, it gives CAWSPGAKGYEQYF.

The CDR3 DNA sequence: TGTGCGACCTCAGGGTGGGCCGGTGGCTACACCTTC. It codes for CATSGWAGGYTF. V and J are TRBV30 and TRBJ1-2; perhaps TRBD1 as D (5 bases). The CDR3 extends over 12 amino acids. Germline V gene data show CDR1 as GTSNPN and CDR2 as SVGIG (reference sequence).

This sequence joins TRBV6-5 and TRBJ2-6; D is uncertain. CDR3 length: 15 residues. Trimming removed 6 bases at V and 1 base at J, with 10 bases between. Germline loops: CDR1 MNHEY, CDR2 SVGAGI. The CDR3 is CASRPTSSGANVLTF. The DNA of the CDR3 is TGTGCCAGCAGGCCGACCTCTTCTGGGGCCAACGTCCTGACTTTC.

The chain has TRBV28 and TRBJ1-1; D call uncertain. Trimming cost V 8 bases and J 8 bases, with 9 bases left between them. The germline CDR1 and CDR2 sequences are MDHEN and SYDVKM. This CDR3 contains 10 residues. The CDR3, as DNA: TGTGCCAGCTATAGAAACGAAGCTTTCTTT. It encodes CASYRNEAFF.

The chain uses TRBV18 and TRBJ2-2; 12 bases match TRBD1. The CDR3 runs 19 residues. V shed 1 base, J shed 6 bases, and the junction held 12 bases outside the gene matches. CDR1 is KGHSH and CDR2 is LQKENI in the germline V gene. CDR3 coding DNA: TGTGCCAGCTCACCACGTGGGACAGGGGGCCACAGAGTGGCCGGGGAGCTGTTTTTT. Amino acids: CASSPRGTGGHRVAGELFF.

The rearrangement uses TRBV25-1 and TRBJ2-1; TRBD1 or TRBD2 may be the D gene (5 bases each). CDR1 is MGHDK and CDR2 is SYGVNS in the germline V gene. The V and J ends lost 4 bases and 7 bases respectively, with 14 bases between them. CDR3 size: 14 residues. The CDR3 bases are TGTGCCAGCAGTGGGGGGTTTAGTAGGAATGAGCAGTTCTTC. As protein: CASSGGFSRNEQFF.

The chain joins TRBV2 to TRBJ2-1; TRBD1 might be the D (6 bases). The CDR3 has 14 residues. The germline V gene encodes CDR1 SNHLY and CDR2 FYNNEI. Trimming shortened V by 7 bases and J by 2 bases, and 12 bases separated the two germline ends. The CDR3 protein is CASTRDIAYNEQFF. CDR3 nucleotide sequence: TGTGCCAGCACCAGGGACATAGCCTACAATGAGCAGTTCTTC. The complete variable domain, with remaining parts taken from reference TRBV2 and TRBJ2-1, reads EPEVTQTPSHQVTQMGQEVILRCVPISNHLYFYWYRQILGQKVEFLVSFYNNEISEKSEIFDDQFSVERPDGSNFTLKIRSTKLEDSAMYFCASTRDIAYNEQFFGPGTRLTVL.

The genes are TRBV5-1 and TRBJ1-2; D remains unclear. Germline lookup yields CDR1 SGHRS and CDR2 YFSETQ. Trimming removed 4 bases from V and 7 bases from J, with 14 bases in between. The CDR3 covers 13 residues. The CDR3 region is CASSPNTIGGYTF. For the CDR3, the DNA is TGCGCCAGCAGCCCGAACACAATTGGTGGCTACACCTTC.

The gene calls are TRBV5-1 and TRBJ2-7, with D possibly called TRBD1 or TRBD2 (6 bases each). CDR3 length: 12 residues. Germline CDR1 SGHRS, CDR2 YFSETQ. Trimming cost V 2 bases and J 6 bases, with 9 bases left between them. The CDR3 coding sequence is TGCGCCAGCAGCTTCGGGGGCCCCGAGCAGTACTTC. Encoded protein: CASSFGGPEQYF. The variable domain in full, with the rest retrieved from reference TRBV5-1 and TRBJ2-7, is KAGVTQTPRYLIKTRGQQVTLSCSPISGHRSVSWYQQTPGQGLQFLFEYFSETQRNKGNFPGRFSGRQFSNSRSEMNVSTLELGDSALYLCASSFGGPEQYFGPGTRLTVT.

The chain combines TRBV5-1 with TRBJ1-2; 9 bases map to TRBD1. V shed 0 bases and J 8 bases; nucleotides not matched to a gene: 11. In germline, CDR1 is SGHRS, CDR2 YFSETQ. This CDR3 region has 16 residues. CDR3 nucleotides: TGCGCCAGCAGCTTGGAGGGACAGGGCCGTGGGGGCGGCTACACCTTC. This sequence encodes CASSLEGQGRGGGYTF.

The chain joins TRBV28 to TRBJ1-2; maybe TRBD1 (5 bases). CDR1 is MDHEN and CDR2 is SYDVKM in the germline V gene. Trimming cost V 8 bases and J 12 bases, with 16 bases left between them. This CDR3 contains 11 residues. CDR3 in DNA: TGTGCCAGCGAAGTTGCGGGGGACCACACCTTC. It translates to CASEVAGDHTF.

As for this clone: The sample has other DNA sequences that encode this CDR3 too. This chain joins TRBV6-1 and TRBJ1-3; D uncertain. CDR1 and CDR2 (germline): MNHNS, SASEGT. V lost 1 base and J lost 5, with 9 bases in between. The CDR3 length is 14 residues. The CDR3 region has the DNA TGTGCCAGCAGTGAAGGTGGGCTCCGAAACACCATATATTTT. Translating gives CASSEGGLRNTIYF.

The chain recombines TRBV2 with TRBJ1-1, with D maybe TRBD1 (5 bases). Germline CDR1 is SNHLY and CDR2 is FYNNEI. There are 13 residues in the CDR3. V was shortened by 2 bases and J by 7 bases, with 11 bases between the two germline ends. DNA for the CDR3: TGTGCCAGCAGTGAAAGGGGTATAGATGAAGCTTTCTTT. This sequence encodes CASSERGIDEAFF.

The CDR3 coding sequence is TGTGCCAGTTCAAATACCGATAACTATGGCTACACCTTC. It codes for CASSNTDNYGYTF. The rearrangement uses TRBV19 and TRBJ1-2; unclear D gene. This CDR3 region has 13 residues. CDR1 and CDR2 (germline): LNHDA, SQIVND (reference sequence). The V end was cut by 8 bases, the J end by 1 base, with 11 bases between.

This clone was recorded only once. The rearrangement links TRBV4-3 to TRBJ2-7, with a possible D match to TRBD2 (5 bases). Trimming took off 3 bases at V and 3 bases at J, with 18 bases between the two ends. The germline gives CDR1 LGHNA, CDR2 YSLEER. CDR3 length: 16 residues. CDR3 DNA: TGCGCCAGCAGCCAGGTGGTGGGCACTAGTTACTACGAGCAGTACTTC. Its protein is CASSQVVGTSYYEQYF.

The chain is built from TRBV6-5 and TRBJ1-1, with 8 bases lining up with TRBD1. Germline trimming cut 5 bases from V and 6 bases from J; bases unmatched to any gene: 5. Germline lookup yields CDR1 MNHEY and CDR2 SVGAGI. The CDR3 is 13 residues long. For the CDR3, the DNA is TGTGCCAGCAGTATCCAGGGGGCTGCTGAAGCTTTCTTT. It specifies CASSIQGAAEAFF.